This section outlines one T cell receptor beta chain sequence together with its context. Clones were read by immunoSEQ multiplex PCR, and TCRdb kept only the in-frame ones, dropping some. Of 410,000 or so clones in the sample, more than 80% were seen once. The record originates from a study of blood T cell repertoires in COVID-19. This CDR3 spans 15 amino acids. V dropped 3 bases and J dropped 6; count of bases not matched to a gene: 7. CDR1 is LNHDA, CDR2 SQIVND, per germline (reference sequence). The V gene is TRBV19, the J gene TRBJ2-3; 9 nucleotides match TRBD2. This TCR was recovered from a woman aged 25-40 years with active or convalescent COVID-19. Sequenced sample: peripheral blood. The CDR3 DNA reads as TGTGCCAGTAGTATCCAGGGACTAGCTTCCGATACGCAGTATTTT. It translates to CASSIQGLASDTQYF. Complete variable domain (other parts from reference TRBV19 and TRBJ2-3): DGGITQSPKYLFRKEGQNVTLSCEQNLNHDAMYWYRQDPGQGLRLIYYSQIVNDFQKGDIAEGYSVSREKKESFPLTVTSAQKNPTAFYLCASSIQGLASDTQYFGPGTRLTVL.